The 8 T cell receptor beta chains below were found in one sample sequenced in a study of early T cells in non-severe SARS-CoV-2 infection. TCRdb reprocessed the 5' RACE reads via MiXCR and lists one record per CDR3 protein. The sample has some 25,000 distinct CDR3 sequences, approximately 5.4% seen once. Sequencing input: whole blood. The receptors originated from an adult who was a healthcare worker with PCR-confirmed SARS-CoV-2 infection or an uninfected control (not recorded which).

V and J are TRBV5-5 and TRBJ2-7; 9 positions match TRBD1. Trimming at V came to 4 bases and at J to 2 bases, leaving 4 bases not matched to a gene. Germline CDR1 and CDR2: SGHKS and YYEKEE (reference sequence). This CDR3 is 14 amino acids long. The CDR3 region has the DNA TGTGCCAGCAGCCGCTGGGACAGGGCCTACGAGCAGTACTTC. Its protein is CASSRWDRAYEQYF.

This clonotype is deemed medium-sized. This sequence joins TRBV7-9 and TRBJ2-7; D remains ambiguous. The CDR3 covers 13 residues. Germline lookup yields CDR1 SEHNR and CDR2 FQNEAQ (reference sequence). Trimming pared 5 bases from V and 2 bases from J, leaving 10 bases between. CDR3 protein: CASSADRAYEQYF. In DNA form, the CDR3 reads TGTGCCAGCAGCGCGGACCGAGCCTACGAGCAGTACTTC.

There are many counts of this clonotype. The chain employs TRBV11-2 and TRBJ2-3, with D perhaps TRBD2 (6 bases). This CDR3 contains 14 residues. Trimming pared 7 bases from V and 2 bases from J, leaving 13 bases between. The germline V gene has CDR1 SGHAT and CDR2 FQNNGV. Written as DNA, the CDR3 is TGTGCCAGCACCAGTGGACTAAACACAGATACGCAGTATTTT. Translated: CASTSGLNTDTQYF. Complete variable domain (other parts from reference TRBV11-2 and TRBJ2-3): EAGVAQSPRYKIIEKRQSVAFWCNPISGHATLYWYQQILGQGPKLLIQFQNNGVVDDSQLPKDRFSAERLKGVDSTLKIQPAKLEDSAVYLCASTSGLNTDTQYFGPGTRLTVL.

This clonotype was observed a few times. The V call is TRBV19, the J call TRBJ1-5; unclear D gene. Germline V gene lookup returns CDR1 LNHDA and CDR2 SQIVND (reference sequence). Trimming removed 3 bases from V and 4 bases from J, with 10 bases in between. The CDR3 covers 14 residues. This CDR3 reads CASSIVSDNQPQHF. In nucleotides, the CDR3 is TGTGCCAGTAGTATCGTTTCGGATAATCAGCCCCAGCATTTT.

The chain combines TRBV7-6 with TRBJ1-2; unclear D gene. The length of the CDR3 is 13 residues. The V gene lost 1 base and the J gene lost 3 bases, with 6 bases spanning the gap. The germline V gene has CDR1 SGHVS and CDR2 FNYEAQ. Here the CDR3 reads CASSLVQDYGYTF. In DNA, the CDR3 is TGTGCCAGCAGCTTAGTCCAGGACTATGGCTACACCTTC.

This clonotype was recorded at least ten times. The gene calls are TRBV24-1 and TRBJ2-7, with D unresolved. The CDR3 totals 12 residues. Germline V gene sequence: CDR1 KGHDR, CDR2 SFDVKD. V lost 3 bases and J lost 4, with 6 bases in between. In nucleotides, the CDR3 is TGTGCCACCAGTGATAACAATTACGAGCAGTACTTC. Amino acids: CATSDNNYEQYF.

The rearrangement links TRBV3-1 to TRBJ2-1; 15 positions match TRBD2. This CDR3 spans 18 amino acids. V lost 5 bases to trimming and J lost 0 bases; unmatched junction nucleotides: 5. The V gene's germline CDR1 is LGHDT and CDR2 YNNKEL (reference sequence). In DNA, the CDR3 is TGTGCCAGCAGCGGGACTAGCGGGGGGATCAGCTCCTACAATGAGCAGTTCTTC. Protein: CASSGTSGGISSYNEQFF.

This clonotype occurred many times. The CDR3 DNA sequence: TGTGCCAGCAGTTCAGGAGGGTATATGGAGACCCAGTACTTC. Its protein is CASSSGGYMETQYF. The chain combines TRBV6-1 with TRBJ2-5; D perhaps matches TRBD2 (6 bases). CDR3 size: 14 residues. Germline V CDR1 and CDR2: MNHNS, SASEGT. Trimming removed 5 bases from V and 5 bases from J, with 15 bases in between.